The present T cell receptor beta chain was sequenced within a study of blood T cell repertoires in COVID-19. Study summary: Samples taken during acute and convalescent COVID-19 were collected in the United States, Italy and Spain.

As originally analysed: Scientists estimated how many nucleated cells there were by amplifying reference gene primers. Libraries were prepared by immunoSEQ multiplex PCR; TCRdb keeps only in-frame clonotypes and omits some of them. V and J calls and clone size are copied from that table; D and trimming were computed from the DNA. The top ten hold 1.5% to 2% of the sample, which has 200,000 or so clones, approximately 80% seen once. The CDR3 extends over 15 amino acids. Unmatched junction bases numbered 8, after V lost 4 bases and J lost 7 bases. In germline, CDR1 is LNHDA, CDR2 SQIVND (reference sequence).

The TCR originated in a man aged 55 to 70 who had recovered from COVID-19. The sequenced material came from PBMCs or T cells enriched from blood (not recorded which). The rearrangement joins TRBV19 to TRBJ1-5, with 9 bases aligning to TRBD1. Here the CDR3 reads CASSRTSGQGQPQHF. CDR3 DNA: TGTGCCAGTAGTAGGACGTCGGGACAGGGACAGCCCCAGCATTTT.